The 19 T cell receptor beta chains below were found in one sample sequenced in a study of blood T cell repertoires in COVID-19. Sequencing was performed with immunoSEQ multiplex PCR; in TCRdb, only in-frame clones are kept and a portion is missing. The sample contains 95,000 to 150,000 clones, around 83% of which appear only once. Sample: PBMCs or T cells enriched from blood (not recorded which). The receptors were sampled from a woman between 25 and 40 years old who had recovered from COVID-19.

The chain links TRBV7-9 to TRBJ2-7; no reliable D call. CDR3 length: 13 residues. Germline CDR1 and CDR2: SEHNR and FQNEAQ (reference sequence). V gave up 1 base and J gave up 3 bases, with 7 bases separating them. CDR3 loop: CASSLDPVYEQYF. The CDR3 DNA is TGTGCCAGCAGCTTAGACCCGGTCTACGAGCAGTACTTC.

V is TRBV3-1 (or the pseudogene TRBV3-2) and J is TRBJ2-5; 7 bases line up with TRBD2. The CDR3 spans 17 residues. Trimming removed 4 bases from V and 6 bases from J; junction bases left unmatched: 17. CDR1 LGHDT and CDR2 YNNKEL come from the germline V gene (reference sequence). The CDR3 DNA reads as TGTGCCAGCAGCCTTAGTGGGGTGGGAGGGCCCGTGAAGACCCAGTACTTC. Its protein product is CASSLSGVGGPVKTQYF.

CDR3 sequence: CASSLAGGVFSPLHF. The CDR3 nucleotides are TGTGCCAGCAGTTTAGCGGGTGGGGTTTTTTCACCCCTCCACTTT. This rearrangement joins TRBV28 to TRBJ1-6; D not resolved. CDR3 length: 15 amino acids. Germline CDR1 and CDR2: MDHEN and SYDVKM. V was cut by 2 bases and J by 9 bases, with 14 bases left in between.

The chain combines TRBV6-4 with TRBJ2-5; D is unclear. V lost 5 bases to trimming and J lost 2 bases, with 9 bases between them. Germline V gene lookup returns CDR1 MRHNA and CDR2 SNTAGT. The CDR3 runs 13 residues. CDR3 bases: TGTGCCAGCAGTCAGAACGCACAAGAGACCCAGTACTTC. This translates into CASSQNAQETQYF.

The genes are TRBV7-3 and TRBJ1-6; D unresolved. In germline, CDR1 is SGHTA, CDR2 FQGTGA. The V gene lost 1 base and the J gene lost 2 bases, with 9 bases spanning the gap. The length of the CDR3 is 16 residues. The CDR3 loop reads CASSLMPGAYNSPLHF. In DNA form, the CDR3 reads TGTGCCAGCAGCTTAATGCCCGGTGCCTATAATTCACCCCTCCACTTT.

The chain has TRBV4-2 and TRBJ2-5; the match to TRBD2 covers 10 bases. The CDR3 consists of 17 residues. V lost 0 bases and J lost 4; bases outside the gene matches: 8. The germline CDR1 and CDR2 sequences are LGHNA and YNFKEQ. The DNA of the CDR3 is TGTGCCAGCAGCCAAGATCTTCGACTAGCGGGCACAGAGACCCAGTACTTC. It encodes CASSQDLRLAGTETQYF.

The rearrangement links TRBV4-1 to TRBJ2-1; 8 bases are shared with TRBD2. The V gene end was trimmed by 0 bases and the J gene end by 9 bases; junction bases not matched to a gene: 7. The CDR3 length is 15 residues. Germline CDR1 reads MGHRA; CDR2 reads YSYEKL. The CDR3 DNA sequence: TGCGCCAGCAGCCAAGATCGGGCTAGCGGGTTTGAGCAGTTCTTC. It translates to CASSQDRASGFEQFF.

About this clone itself: It is unclear where the CDR3 begins or ends on the DNA, so no DNA is shown, and the CDR3 is as TCRdb lists it. The gene calls are TRBV28 and TRBJ1-5; whether TRBD1, the table's D call, matches the DNA was not checked. Both ends counted, the CDR3 spans 16 residues. The germline V gene has CDR1 MDHEN and CDR2 SYDVKM. The CDR3 region is CASSSSGQPFDQPQHF.

The table lists this clone with a few counts. The CDR3 sequence is CASSVGAGWGQETQYF. The CDR3 nucleotides read TGTGCCAGCAGCGTAGGAGCGGGTTGGGGGCAAGAGACCCAGTACTTC. This sequence joins TRBV9 and TRBJ2-5, with D perhaps matching TRBD2 (6 bases). Trimming took 0 bases from V and 2 from J, leaving 14 bases between them. The CDR3 is 16 amino acids. Germline V gene sequence: CDR1 SGDLS, CDR2 YYNGEE. Combining the CDR3 with reference TRBV9 and TRBJ2-5 gives the whole variable domain DSGVTQTPKHLITATGQRVTLRCSPRSGDLSVYWYQQSLDQGLQFLIQYYNGEERAKGNILERFSAQQFPDLHSELNLSSLELGDSALYFCASSVGAGWGQETQYFGPGTRLLVL.

V is TRBV28 and J is TRBJ2-7; a weak D match, TRBD1 (6 bases). Germline values: CDR1 MDHEN, CDR2 SYDVKM. The V end was cut by 5 bases, the J end by 4 bases, with 18 bases between. The CDR3 has 15 residues. The CDR3: CASSRQGQRLYEQYF. In nucleotides, the CDR3 is TGTGCCAGCAGTCGTCAGGGGCAGAGACTATACGAGCAGTACTTC.

The J gene is TRBJ2-1, the V gene TRBV28, with 10 bases that match TRBD2. V shed 3 bases and J 8 bases; nucleotides not matched to a gene: 7. This CDR3 has 15 amino acids. From germline, CDR1 is MDHEN and CDR2 SYDVKM. The DNA for the CDR3 is TGTGCCAGCAGTTTTATAGCGGGAGGTAAGGATGAGCAGTTCTTC. Protein product: CASSFIAGGKDEQFF.

The chain has TRBV14 and TRBJ2-1, with 7 bases lining up with TRBD2. There are 16 residues in the CDR3. CDR1 is SGHDN and CDR2 is FVKESK in the germline V gene. With 0 bases clipped from V and 7 bases from J, the junction kept 9 bases outside the gene matches. CDR3: CASSQDKAGAQNEQFF. In DNA form, the CDR3 reads TGTGCCAGCAGCCAAGATAAGGCGGGAGCACAGAATGAGCAGTTCTTC.

This clone has at least ten counts. The chain combines TRBV6-2 or TRBV6-3 with TRBJ2-3; 11 bases line up with TRBD2. This CDR3 is 17 amino acids long. V was pared by 2 bases and J by 5 bases, with 9 bases of the junction left unmatched. The germline gives CDR1 MNHEY, CDR2 SVGEGT. Written as DNA, the CDR3 is TGTGCCAGCAGTTACGTCGTAGCGGGAGGGCTTGGAGATACGCAGTATTTT. Protein product: CASSYVVAGGLGDTQYF.

There are a few counts of this clone. The chain uses TRBV4-3 and TRBJ2-6; TRBD2 agrees at 11 bases. The CDR3 runs to 19 residues. Per the germline V gene, CDR1 is LGHNA and CDR2 is YSLEER. The J segment lost 2 bases and the V segment lost 0 bases, leaving 6 bases of the junction unmatched. CDR3 in amino acids: CASSQEIAGGQTGANVLTF. CDR3 coding DNA: TGCGCCAGCAGCCAAGAGATAGCGGGAGGGCAAACTGGGGCCAACGTCCTGACTTTC.

This chain links TRBV7-9 with TRBJ1-4, with D possibly TRBD1 on 5 matching bases. V dropped 2 bases and J dropped 7 bases, with 17 bases sitting between them. The CDR3 length is 16 residues. The germline CDR1 and CDR2 sequences are SEHNR and FQNEAQ (reference sequence). The CDR3 DNA reads as TGTGCCAGCAGCTTATCCCGCGGGGGTGCGGGTGAAAAACTGTTTTTT. This sequence encodes CASSLSRGGAGEKLFF.

The chain carries TRBV4-1 and TRBJ2-1, with TRBD2 as a possible D gene (5 bases). Germline CDR1 is MGHRA and CDR2 is YSYEKL. V lost 0 bases to trimming and J lost 10 bases, with 13 bases between them. This CDR3 comprises 14 residues. CDR3 nucleotides: TGCGCCAGCAGCCAAGAACCCCGGGGTGGGGAGCAGTTCTTC. Protein product: CASSQEPRGGEQFF.

This sequence joins TRBV28 and TRBJ1-4; unclear D gene. CDR3 size: 16 residues. Trimming removed 5 bases from V and 6 bases from J, with 19 bases in between. Per the germline V gene, CDR1 is MDHEN and CDR2 is SYDVKM. This CDR3 reads CASSPPTPLRDEKLFF. CDR3 DNA sequence: TGTGCCAGCAGTCCCCCGACCCCCTTGCGGGATGAAAAACTGTTTTTT. The whole variable domain, remainder taken from reference TRBV28 and TRBJ1-4, is DVKVTQSSRYLVKRTGEKVFLECVQDMDHENMFWYRQDPGLGLRLIYFSYDVKMKEKGDIPEGYSVSREKKERFSLILESASTNQTSMYLCASSPPTPLRDEKLFFGSGTQLSVL.

This chain links TRBV5-1 with TRBJ2-3; 15 bases match TRBD2. There are 16 residues in the CDR3. Germline V gene sequence: CDR1 SGHRS, CDR2 YFSETQ. Losses at the gene ends were 4 bases for V and 4 bases for J; bases not matched to a gene: 4. The CDR3 DNA reads TGCGCCAGCAGCACGGGACTAGCGGGAGGTGCAGATACGCAGTATTTT. It encodes CASSTGLAGGADTQYF.

The chain combines TRBV6-6 with TRBJ2-7, with 9 bases identical to TRBD2. Trimming at V came to 4 bases and at J to 6 bases, leaving 10 bases not matched to a gene. CDR1 and CDR2 from the germline V gene are MNHNY and SVGAGI (reference sequence). CDR3 size: 15 residues. The chain's CDR3 is CASSSSGVREGEQYF. In nucleotides, the CDR3 is TGTGCCAGCAGTTCTAGCGGGGTAAGAGAGGGCGAGCAGTACTTC.